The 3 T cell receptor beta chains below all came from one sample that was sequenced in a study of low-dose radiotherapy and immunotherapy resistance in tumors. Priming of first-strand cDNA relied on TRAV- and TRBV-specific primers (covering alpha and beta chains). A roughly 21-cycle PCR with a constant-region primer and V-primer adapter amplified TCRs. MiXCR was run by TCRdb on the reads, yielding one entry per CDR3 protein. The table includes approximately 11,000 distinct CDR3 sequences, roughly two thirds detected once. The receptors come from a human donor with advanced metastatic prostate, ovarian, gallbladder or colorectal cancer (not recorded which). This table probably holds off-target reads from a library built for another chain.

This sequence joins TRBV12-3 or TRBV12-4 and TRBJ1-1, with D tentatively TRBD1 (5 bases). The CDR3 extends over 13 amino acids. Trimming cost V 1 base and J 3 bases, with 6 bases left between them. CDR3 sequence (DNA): TGTGCCAGCAGTTTAGGAGGGGACACTGAAGCTTTCTTT. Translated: CASSLGGDTEAFF.

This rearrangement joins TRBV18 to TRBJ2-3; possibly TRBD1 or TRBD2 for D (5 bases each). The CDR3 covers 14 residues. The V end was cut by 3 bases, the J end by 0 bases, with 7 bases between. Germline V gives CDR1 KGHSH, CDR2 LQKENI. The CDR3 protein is CASSPGDSTDTQYF. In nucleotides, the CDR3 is TGTGCCAGCTCACCGGGGGACAGCACAGATACGCAGTATTTT.

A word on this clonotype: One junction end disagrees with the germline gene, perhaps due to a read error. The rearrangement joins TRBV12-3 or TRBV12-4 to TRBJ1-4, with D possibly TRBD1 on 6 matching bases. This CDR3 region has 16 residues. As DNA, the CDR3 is TGTGCTAGCAGCGGGGCGCGGGGGGCGCCCCTTGAAAAACTGTTTTTT. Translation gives CASSGARGAPLEKLFF.